This TCR beta chain was found in a study of T cell repertoires in aging, cancer and after chemotherapy. TRB rearrangements spanning V, D and J were amplified using mixed TRB-A/B primers. Using its own MiXCR run on the multiplex PCR reads, TCRdb lists one record per CDR3 protein. The sample records several thousand distinct CDR3 sequences, over 40% being singletons. This clonotype was observed a handful of times. With 4 bases removed from V and 3 bases from J, the gap between germline ends came to 9 bases. The CDR3 length is 13 residues. Germline V gene lookup returns CDR1 LNHDA and CDR2 SQIVND (reference sequence). Peripheral blood genomic DNA, not sorted cells or RNA, was the template.

The clonotype originates from a human donor with a solid tumor. V and J are TRBV19 and TRBJ1-2; the D is unclear. The sample taken for sequencing was blood. CDR3 DNA sequence: TGTGCCAGTAGTAGCGACGGGGACTATGGCTACACCTTC. Translating it yields CASSSDGDYGYTF.